The rows below give T cell receptor beta chains drawn from one sample of a study of T cells in Graves' hyperthyroidism and ophthalmopathy. One entry per CDR3 protein results from TCRdb running MiXCR on the multiplex PCR reads. The profile covers about 380,000 distinct CDR3 sequences, with around a sixth appearing a single time and 40% taken by the ten largest. Sequencing was carried out using blood. All receptors come from a man between 18 and 29 years old with Graves' ophthalmopathy. CDR3s include the opening cysteine and the closing phenylalanine or tryptophan. A D gene is named only where the DNA matches it firmly. Size values are once, few and many counts, or a class for expanded clones, and some rows have none.

size,V,D,J,DNA,CDR3
many,TRBV20-1,.,TRBJ1-2,TGCAGTGCTTCCACGACCCTCGCTCACTATGGCTACACCTTC,CSASTTLAHYGYTF
many,TRBV3-1,TRBD1,TRBJ2-3,TGTGCCAGCAGCCAAGAAGGGGGACAGCTCACAGATACGCAGTATTTT,CASSQEGGQLTDTQYF
many,TRBV6-1,TRBD1,TRBJ2-7,TGTGCCAGCCCCGGGACAGGAACCACCTACGAGCAGTACTTC,CASPGTGTTYEQYF
.,TRBV6-1,.,TRBJ2-1,TGTGCCAGCAGTCAACGGAGCTCCTACAATGAGCAGTTCTTC,CASSQRSSYNEQFF
few,TRBV4-1,.,TRBJ1-2,TGCGCCAGCAGCCAAGTCGGCGGGGAACTATATGGCTACACCTTC,CASSQVGGELYGYTF
.,TRBV9,.,TRBJ1-5,TGTGCCAGCAGCGTAGATGCAGGGAGGCAGCCCCAGCATTTT,CASSVDAGRQPQHF
.,TRBV11-2,TRBD1,TRBJ2-7,TGTGCCAGCAGCCCCGGCCCGGGACAGCTTAACACCTACGAGCAGTACTTC,CASSPGPGQLNTYEQYF
many,TRBV5-1,TRBD1,TRBJ1-4,TGCGCCAGCAGCTCGCGGACAGGATGGGATGAAAAACTGTTTTTT,CASSSRTGWDEKLFF
.,TRBV10-3,.,TRBJ1-1,TGTGCCATCAGTGAGTCATTGAGGGGTAGCACTGAAGCTTTCTTT,CAISESLRGSTEAFF
.,TRBV5-1,.,TRBJ1-1,TGCGCCAGCAGCTTGGGGAAAGCCCTGGGGGGAACTGAAGCTTTCTTT,CASSLGKALGGTEAFF
.,TRBV14,.,TRBJ1-4,TGTGCCAGCAGCCAAGGGGGCACCTTCAATGAAAAACTGTTTTTT,CASSQGGTFNEKLFF
.,TRBV3-1,.,TRBJ1-1,TGTGCCAGCAGCCGACATGGGGGAGTTGGGGTTACTGAAGCTTTCTTT,CASSRHGGVGVTEAFF
many,TRBV20-1,TRBD2,TRBJ2-1,TGCAGTGCTAGAGAGGAGCGGGGGGGGTACAATGAGCAGTTCTTC,CSAREERGGYNEQFF
many,TRBV6-1,.,TRBJ2-7,TGTGCCAGCAACCGGGACACCTTTTACGAGCAGTACTTC,CASNRDTFYEQYF
.,TRBV20-1,TRBD2,TRBJ2-1,TGCAGTGCTAGAGATCCCCGGACTAGCGGGGATTATAATGAGCAGTTCTTC,CSARDPRTSGDYNEQFF
once,TRBV12-3/TRBV12-4,TRBD2,TRBJ2-1,TGTGCCAGCAGACCCGGGACTAGCGGGACCAATGAGCAGTTCTTC,CASRPGTSGTNEQFF
many,TRBV15,.,TRBJ1-5,TGTGCCACCAGCAGAGATCGATCCGGAGATAGCAATCAGCCCCAGCATTTT,CATSRDRSGDSNQPQHF
.,TRBV13,TRBD1,TRBJ2-2,TGTGCCAGCAGCTTCGACAGGGACGCCGGGGAGCTGTTTTTT,CASSFDRDAGELFF
.,TRBV6-1,TRBD1,TRBJ2-7,TGTGCCAGCACTTCCAGGGGGGGGACAGGGGGCACGATGTACCTGCGGGAGCAGTACTTC,CASTSRGGTGGTMYLREQYF
many,TRBV2,.,TRBJ2-3,TGTGCCAGCAGTGAAGGAGGGAGAGATACGCAGTATTTT,CASSEGGRDTQYF
few,TRBV10-3,TRBD2,TRBJ2-1,TGTGCCATCAGTGAGTCGGCGGGGGGGCGGGAGCAGTTCTTC,CAISESAGGREQFF
many,TRBV5-1,.,TRBJ2-7,TGCGCCAGCAGCTTGACAGGGCAGGACGAGCAGTACTTC,CASSLTGQDEQYF
few,TRBV2,.,TRBJ2-2,TGTGCCAGCAGTTACTCCGGCTCTGAGGTGCAAAAAAACGGGGAGCTGTTTTTT,CASSYSGSEVQKNGELFF
.,TRBV7-9,TRBD1,TRBJ2-3,TGTGCCAGCAGGTTACTCACAGGGGCTACGCAGTATTTT,CASRLLTGATQYF
.,TRBV18,.,TRBJ2-7,TGTGCCAGCTCACCAGAAGAAGGGCTCGAGCAGTACTTC,CASSPEEGLEQYF
many,TRBV12-3/TRBV12-4,TRBD1,TRBJ1-2,TGTGCCAGCAGCTACACCGACAGGGTCTACACCTTC,CASSYTDRVYTF
.,TRBV20-1,TRBD2,TRBJ2-1,TGCAGTGCCGAGGACAGGGGACTAGCGGGAGGCGGGGAGCAGTTCTTC,CSAEDRGLAGGGEQFF
few,TRBV7-3,.,TRBJ2-5,TGTGCCAGCAGCTTAACGGGTGGTGGGGGAGAGACCCAGTACTTC,CASSLTGGGGETQYF